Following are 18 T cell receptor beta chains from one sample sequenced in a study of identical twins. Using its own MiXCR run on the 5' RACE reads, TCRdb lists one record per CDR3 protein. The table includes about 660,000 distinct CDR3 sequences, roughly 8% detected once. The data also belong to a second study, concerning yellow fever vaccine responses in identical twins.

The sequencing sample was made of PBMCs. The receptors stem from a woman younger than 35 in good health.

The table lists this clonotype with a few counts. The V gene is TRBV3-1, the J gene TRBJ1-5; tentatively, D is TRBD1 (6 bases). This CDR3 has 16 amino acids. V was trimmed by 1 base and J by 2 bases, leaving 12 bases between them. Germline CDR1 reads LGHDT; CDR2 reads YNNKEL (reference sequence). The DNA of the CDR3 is TGTGCCAGCAGCCAAGTCGCAGGGGCCGGCAATCAGCCCCAGCATTTT. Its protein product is CASSQVAGAGNQPQHF.

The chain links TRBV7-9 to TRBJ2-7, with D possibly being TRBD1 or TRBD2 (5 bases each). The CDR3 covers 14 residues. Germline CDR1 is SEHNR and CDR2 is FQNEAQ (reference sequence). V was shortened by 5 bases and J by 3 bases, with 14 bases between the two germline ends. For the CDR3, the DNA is TGTGCCAGCAGCCTGATGGGGGATCTCTACGAGCAGTACTTC. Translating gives CASSLMGDLYEQYF.

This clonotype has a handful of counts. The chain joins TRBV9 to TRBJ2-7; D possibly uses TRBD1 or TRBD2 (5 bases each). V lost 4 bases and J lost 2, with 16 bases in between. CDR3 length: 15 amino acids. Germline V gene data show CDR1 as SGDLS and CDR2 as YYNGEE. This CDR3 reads CASSSGPVTAYEQYF. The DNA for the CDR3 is TGTGCCAGCAGCTCGGGGCCAGTAACCGCCTACGAGCAGTACTTC.

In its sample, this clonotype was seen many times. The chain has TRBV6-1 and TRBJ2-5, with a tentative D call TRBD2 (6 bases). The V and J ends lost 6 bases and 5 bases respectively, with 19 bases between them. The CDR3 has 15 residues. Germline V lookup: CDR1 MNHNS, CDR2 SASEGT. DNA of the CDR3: TGTGCCAGCAGACCTAACTGGGGGGATGAGGAGACCCAGTACTTC. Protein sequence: CASRPNWGDEETQYF.

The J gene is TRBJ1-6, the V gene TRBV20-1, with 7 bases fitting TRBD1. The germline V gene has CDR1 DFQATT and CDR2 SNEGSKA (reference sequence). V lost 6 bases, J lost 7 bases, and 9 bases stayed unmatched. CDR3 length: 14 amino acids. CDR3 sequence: CSAVDRVQNSPLHF. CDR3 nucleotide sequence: TGCAGTGCGGTCGACAGGGTTCAGAATTCACCCCTCCACTTT.

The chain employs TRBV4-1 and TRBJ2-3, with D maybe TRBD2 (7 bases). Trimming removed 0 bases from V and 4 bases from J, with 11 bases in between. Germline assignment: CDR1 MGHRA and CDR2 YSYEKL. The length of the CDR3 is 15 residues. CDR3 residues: CASSQEGGAADTQYF. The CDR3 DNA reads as TGCGCCAGCAGCCAAGAAGGGGGGGCCGCAGATACGCAGTATTTT.

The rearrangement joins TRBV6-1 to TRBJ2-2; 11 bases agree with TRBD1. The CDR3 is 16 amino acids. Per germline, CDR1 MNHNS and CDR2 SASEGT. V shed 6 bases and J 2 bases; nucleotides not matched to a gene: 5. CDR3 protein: CASRGGQGANTGELFF. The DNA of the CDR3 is TGTGCCAGCAGGGGAGGACAGGGGGCTAACACCGGGGAGCTGTTTTTT.

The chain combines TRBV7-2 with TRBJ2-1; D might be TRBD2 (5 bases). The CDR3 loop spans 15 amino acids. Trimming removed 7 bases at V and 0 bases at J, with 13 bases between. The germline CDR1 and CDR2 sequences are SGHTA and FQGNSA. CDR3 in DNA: TGTGCCAGCACCCCGGGGTCGAGCTCCTACAATGAGCAGTTCTTC. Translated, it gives CASTPGSSSYNEQFF.

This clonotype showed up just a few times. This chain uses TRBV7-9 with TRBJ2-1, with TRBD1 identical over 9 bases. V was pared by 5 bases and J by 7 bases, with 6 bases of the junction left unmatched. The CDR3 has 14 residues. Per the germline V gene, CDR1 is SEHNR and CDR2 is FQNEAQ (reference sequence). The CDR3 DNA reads TGTGCCAGCAGCCAAGGGACAGGGAGGAATGAGCAGTTCTTC. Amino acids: CASSQGTGRNEQFF.

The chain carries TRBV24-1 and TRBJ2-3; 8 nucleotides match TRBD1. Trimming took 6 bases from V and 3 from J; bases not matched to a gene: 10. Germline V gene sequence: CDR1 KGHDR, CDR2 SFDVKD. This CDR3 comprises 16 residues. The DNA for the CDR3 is TGTGCCACCAGTAAGCTGACAGGGGATGAAACAGATACGCAGTATTTT. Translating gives CATSKLTGDETDTQYF.

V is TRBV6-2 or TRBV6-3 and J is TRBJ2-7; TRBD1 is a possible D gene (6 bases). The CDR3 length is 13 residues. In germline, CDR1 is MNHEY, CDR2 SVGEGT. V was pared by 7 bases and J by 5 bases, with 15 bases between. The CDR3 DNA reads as TGTGCCAGCAAAACAACAGGGCTCCACGAGCAGTACTTC. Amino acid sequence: CASKTTGLHEQYF.

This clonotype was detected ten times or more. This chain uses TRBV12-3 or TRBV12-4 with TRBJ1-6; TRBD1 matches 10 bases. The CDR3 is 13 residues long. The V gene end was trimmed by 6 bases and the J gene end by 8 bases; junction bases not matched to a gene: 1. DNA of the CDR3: TGTGCCAGCAGCGGGACAGGGGATTCACCCCTCCACTTT. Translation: CASSGTGDSPLHF.

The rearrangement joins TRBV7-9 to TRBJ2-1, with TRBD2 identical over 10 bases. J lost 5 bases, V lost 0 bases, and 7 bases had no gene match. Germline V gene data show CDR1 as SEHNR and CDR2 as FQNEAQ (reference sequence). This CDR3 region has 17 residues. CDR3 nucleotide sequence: TGTGCCAGCAGCTTAGCGGCTGGGCTAGCGGGGGACAATGAGCAGTTCTTC. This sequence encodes CASSLAAGLAGDNEQFF.

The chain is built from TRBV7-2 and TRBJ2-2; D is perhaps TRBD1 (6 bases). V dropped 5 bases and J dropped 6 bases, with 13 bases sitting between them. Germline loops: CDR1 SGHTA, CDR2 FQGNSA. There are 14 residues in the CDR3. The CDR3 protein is CASSRTGSAGELFF. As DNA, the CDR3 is TGTGCCAGCAGCCGAACAGGGTCAGCCGGGGAGCTGTTTTTT.

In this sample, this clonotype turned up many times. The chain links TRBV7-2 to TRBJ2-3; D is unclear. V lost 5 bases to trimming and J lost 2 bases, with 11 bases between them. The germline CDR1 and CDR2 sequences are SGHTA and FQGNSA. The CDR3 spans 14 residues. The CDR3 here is CASSLRPYTDTQYF. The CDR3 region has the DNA TGTGCCAGCAGCCTGCGGCCATACACAGATACGCAGTATTTT. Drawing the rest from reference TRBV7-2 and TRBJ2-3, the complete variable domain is GAGVSQSPSNKVTEKGKDVELRCDPISGHTALYWYRQSLGQGLEFLIYFQGNSAPDKSGLPSDRFSAERTGGSVSTLTIQRTQQEDSAVYLCASSLRPYTDTQYFGPGTRLTVL.

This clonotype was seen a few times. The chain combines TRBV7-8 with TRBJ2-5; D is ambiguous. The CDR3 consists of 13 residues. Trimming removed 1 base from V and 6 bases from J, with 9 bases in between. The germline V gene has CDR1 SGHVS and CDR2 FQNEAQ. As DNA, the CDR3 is TGTGCCAGCAGCTTAGTAAACAGCCAGACCCAGTACTTC. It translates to CASSLVNSQTQYF.

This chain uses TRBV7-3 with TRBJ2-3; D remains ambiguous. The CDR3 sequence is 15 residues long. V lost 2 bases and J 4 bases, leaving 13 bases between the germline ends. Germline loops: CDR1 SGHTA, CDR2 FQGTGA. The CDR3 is CASSLLGLNADTQYF. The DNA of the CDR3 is TGTGCCAGCAGCTTATTGGGATTAAATGCAGATACGCAGTATTTT.

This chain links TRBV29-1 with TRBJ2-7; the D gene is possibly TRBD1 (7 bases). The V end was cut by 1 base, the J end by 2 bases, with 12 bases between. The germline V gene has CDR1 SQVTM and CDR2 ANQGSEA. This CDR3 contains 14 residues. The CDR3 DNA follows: TGCAGCGTTGAAGCGGCAGGGGGGCCCTACGAGCAGTACTTC. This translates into CSVEAAGGPYEQYF.